One and the same sample provided the 28 T cell receptor beta chains below, sequenced in a study of blood T cell repertoires in COVID-19. This table comes from immunoSEQ multiplex PCR, and its TCRdb copy is limited to in-frame clones, with some not included. The sample records about 200,000 clones, about 86% being singletons. Specimen: peripheral blood. The source is a woman aged 45-59 years with COVID-19, enrolled during active disease.

This clone is a singleton in its sample. This chain uses TRBV7-8 with TRBJ2-7; 7 bases agree with TRBD2. The CDR3 is 14 amino acids. J was trimmed by 5 bases and V by 7 bases; bases with no gene match: 11. The V gene's germline CDR1 is SGHVS and CDR2 FQNEAQ. Written as DNA, the CDR3 is TGTGCCAGCATGCTAGGGCGGGGGTTCAACGAGCAGTACTTC. It encodes CASMLGRGFNEQYF.

J is TRBJ2-2 and V is TRBV11-2; the D is unclear. CDR1 is SGHAT, CDR2 FQNNGV, per germline. This CDR3 is built from 15 residues. V was cut by 0 bases and J by 2 bases, with 7 bases left in between. CDR3 loop: CASSLDYPNTGELFF. CDR3 nucleotide sequence: TGTGCCAGCAGCTTAGACTACCCCAACACCGGGGAGCTGTTTTTT.

The CDR3 reads CASSQTDSLRVTQYF. The CDR3, as DNA: TGTGCCAGCAGCCAGACAGACAGCCTTCGGGTGACCCAGTACTTC. The chain links TRBV14 to TRBJ2-5, with a weak D call TRBD1 (5 bases). Germline values: CDR1 SGHDN, CDR2 FVKESK. V gave up 3 bases and J gave up 7 bases, with 18 bases separating them. The CDR3 is 15 residues long.

This chain links TRBV4-3 with TRBJ1-2; the D is unclear. Trimming took off 0 bases at V and 4 bases at J, with 9 bases between the two ends. The CDR3 length is 14 residues. Looked up from germline, CDR1 is LGHNA and CDR2 is YSLEER. The DNA of the CDR3 is TGCGCCAGCAGCCAAGATGAGGCGGCCTATGGCTACACCTTC. Translated, it gives CASSQDEAAYGYTF.

V is TRBV19 and J is TRBJ2-1; a possible D gene is TRBD1 (5 bases). The CDR3 covers 13 residues. V was trimmed by 6 bases and J by 11 bases, leaving 17 bases between them. Germline assignment: CDR1 LNHDA and CDR2 SQIVND (reference sequence). CDR3: CASRGIGARKQFF. CDR3 bases: TGTGCCAGTAGGGGTATAGGGGCTCGTAAGCAGTTCTTC.

In nucleotides, the CDR3 is TGCGCCAGCAGAAGCGGACGAGCCTACGAGCAGTACTTC. Encoded protein: CASRSGRAYEQYF. The chain carries TRBV5-1 and TRBJ2-7; tentative D call: TRBD2 (5 bases). Trimming took off 5 bases at V and 2 bases at J, with 11 bases between the two ends. This CDR3 has 13 amino acids. CDR1 is SGHRS, CDR2 YFSETQ, per germline. Using reference TRBV5-1 and TRBJ2-7 for the parts outside the CDR3, the full variable domain is KAGVTQTPRYLIKTRGQQVTLSCSPISGHRSVSWYQQTPGQGLQFLFEYFSETQRNKGNFPGRFSGRQFSNSRSEMNVSTLELGDSALYLCASRSGRAYEQYFGPGTRLTVT.

The chain carries TRBV28 and TRBJ1-1; 9 positions match TRBD1. The CDR3 contains 13 residues. V gave up 5 bases and J gave up 7 bases; unmatched junction bases: 5. Germline V lookup: CDR1 MDHEN, CDR2 SYDVKM. CDR3 coding DNA: TGTGCCAGCAGTCGGACAGGGGAGGTTGAAGCTTTCTTT. Translation: CASSRTGEVEAFF.

The chain uses TRBV28 and TRBJ1-5; D gene ambiguous. This CDR3 is built from 12 residues. Looked up from germline, CDR1 is MDHEN and CDR2 is SYDVKM. Trimming pared 4 bases from V and 5 bases from J, leaving 6 bases between. CDR3 residues: CASSSSHQPQHF. DNA of the CDR3: TGTGCCAGCAGTTCTTCTCATCAGCCCCAGCATTTT.

This sequence joins TRBV9 and TRBJ1-4; TRBD1 aligns across 7 bases. CDR1 SGDLS and CDR2 YYNGEE come from the germline V gene. CDR3 length equals 16 residues. J was trimmed by 7 bases and V by 4 bases; bases with no gene match: 13. The CDR3 coding sequence is TGTGCCAGCAGCCCTTCACAGACAGGGCATATTGAAAAACTGTTTTTT. Residues: CASSPSQTGHIEKLFF.

The genes are TRBV7-8 and TRBJ2-5; 9 nucleotides agree with TRBD2. The CDR3 runs to 16 residues. After removal of 5 bases from V and 4 bases from J, the junction contained 11 bases not matched to a gene. Germline V gene data show CDR1 as SGHVS and CDR2 as FQNEAQ. The CDR3 region is CASSLTVAGGRETQYF. The DNA for the CDR3 is TGTGCCAGCAGCCTAACTGTGGCGGGGGGGAGAGAGACCCAGTACTTC.

V and J are TRBV6-4 and TRBJ2-7; D call uncertain. The CDR3 totals 12 residues. V was shortened by 3 bases and J by 3 bases, with 6 bases between the two germline ends. Germline CDR1 and CDR2: MRHNA and SNTAGT. CDR3 in amino acids: CASSEQYYEQYV. As DNA, the CDR3 is TGTGCCAGCAGTGAACAATACTACGAGCAGTACGTC.

This chain links TRBV6-1 with TRBJ2-1; no clear D. Germline-derived CDR1 and CDR2 are MNHNS and SASEGT. V shed 1 base and J shed 3 bases, with 7 bases lying between them. The CDR3 has 14 residues. CDR3 DNA: TGTGCCAGCAGTGAAGAGCCGGGCTACAATGAGCAGTTCTTC. Translated, it gives CASSEEPGYNEQFF.

This clone was seen a single time. The chain combines TRBV13 with TRBJ2-1; TRBD2 agrees at 14 bases. The V gene end was trimmed by 1 base and the J gene end by 2 bases; junction bases not matched to a gene: 1. This CDR3 contains 17 residues. Germline CDR1 reads PRHDT; CDR2 reads FYEKMQ (reference sequence). CDR3 nucleotides: TGTGCCAGCAGCTTAGAGGGACTAGCGGGGGCCTACAATGAGCAGTTCTTC. This translates into CASSLEGLAGAYNEQFF.

The chain has TRBV24-1 and TRBJ1-4; 7 positions match TRBD1. Trimming took 3 bases from V and 6 from J; bases not matched to a gene: 6. Per germline, CDR1 KGHDR and CDR2 SFDVKD. This CDR3 region has 15 residues. DNA for the CDR3: TGTGCCACCAGTGATCCCCAGGGGGGAGATGAAAAACTGTTTTTT. As protein: CATSDPQGGDEKLFF.

This chain uses TRBV6-6 with TRBJ1-3; 7 bases are a match to TRBD1. The CDR3 covers 18 residues. With 5 bases clipped from V and 0 bases from J, the junction kept 13 bases outside the gene matches. CDR1 is MNHNY and CDR2 is SVGAGI in the germline V gene (reference sequence). CDR3 sequence reads: CASSPIPGTAGSGNTIYF. CDR3 in DNA: TGTGCCAGCAGTCCAATCCCCGGGACAGCCGGCTCTGGAAACACCATATATTTT.

The chain recombines TRBV19 with TRBJ2-2; TRBD1 is a possible D gene (5 bases). Germline CDR1 reads LNHDA; CDR2 reads SQIVND (reference sequence). V was shortened by 7 bases and J by 3 bases, with 15 bases between the two germline ends. The CDR3 sequence is 15 residues long. In DNA, the CDR3 is TGTGCCAGTACCTTGGTTATAGGGGACACCGGGGAGCTGTTTTTT. It specifies CASTLVIGDTGELFF.

The CDR3 DNA is TGTGCCAGCAGCTTACGGGGGGATATTTACAATGAGCAGTTCTTC. Protein: CASSLRGDIYNEQFF. The chain combines TRBV9 with TRBJ2-1; TRBD2 matches 7 bases. CDR1 and CDR2 from the germline V gene are SGDLS and YYNGEE. The junction had 8 bases not matched to a gene; V was cut back by 4 bases and J by 4 bases. The CDR3 totals 15 residues. Using reference TRBV9 and TRBJ2-1 for the parts outside the CDR3, the full variable domain is DSGVTQTPKHLITATGQRVTLRCSPRSGDLSVYWYQQSLDQGLQFLIQYYNGEERAKGNILERFSAQQFPDLHSELNLSSLELGDSALYFCASSLRGDIYNEQFFGPGTRLTVL.

The chain recombines TRBV11-2 with TRBJ2-1; TRBD1 matches at 7 bases. The germline gives CDR1 SGHAT, CDR2 FQNNGV. V shed 1 base and J 10 bases; nucleotides not matched to a gene: 7. The CDR3 loop spans 14 amino acids. CDR3 DNA: TGTGCCAGCAGCTTAGTGCAGGGGGTGGGCGAGCAGTTCTTC. Translation gives CASSLVQGVGEQFF.

This chain connects TRBV6-1 to TRBJ2-7; TRBD2 aligns across 10 bases. The germline V gene has CDR1 MNHNS and CDR2 SASEGT. J gave up 5 bases and V 2 bases, and 3 bases lay outside the gene matches. The CDR3 contains 14 residues. The CDR3 loop reads CASSEMLAGDEQYV. The CDR3 DNA sequence: TGTGCCAGCAGTGAAATGCTAGCGGGGGACGAGCAGTACGTC.

This chain connects TRBV10-3 to TRBJ1-1; D possibly corresponds to TRBD1 (6 bases). The CDR3 consists of 15 residues. Trimming stripped 6 bases from V and 0 bases from J, with 14 bases between. Looked up from germline, CDR1 is ENHRY and CDR2 is SYGVKD. The CDR3 DNA sequence: TGTGCCATCAGGCCCCGGACAGACATGAACACTGAAGCTTTCTTT. Translated: CAIRPRTDMNTEAFF.

The chain joins TRBV27 to TRBJ2-3, with TRBD1 matching 10 bases. The junction had 8 bases not matched to a gene; V was cut back by 2 bases and J by 3 bases. Germline assignment: CDR1 MNHEY and CDR2 SMNVEV (reference sequence). This CDR3 region has 17 residues. The CDR3 region has the DNA TGTGCCAGCAGTTTAGAAAAACGGACAGGGGGAACAGATACGCAGTATTTT. Amino acids: CASSLEKRTGGTDTQYF.

The gene calls are TRBV19 and TRBJ1-1, with D maybe TRBD1 (6 bases). Germline values: CDR1 LNHDA, CDR2 SQIVND (reference sequence). The CDR3 has 14 amino acids. V dropped 6 bases and J dropped 1 base, with 12 bases sitting between them. The CDR3 coding sequence is TGTGCCAGTAGGGGCATACAGGGGAACACTGAAGCTTTCTTT. Its translation: CASRGIQGNTEAFF.

The chain combines TRBV4-2 with TRBJ1-3; TRBD1 aligns across 10 bases. J was trimmed by 5 bases and V by 4 bases; bases with no gene match: 23. This CDR3 contains 21 residues. In germline, CDR1 is LGHNA, CDR2 YNFKEQ. The CDR3 DNA is TGTGCCAGCAGCCGAACTGGCACCACCGGACAGGGGGACTTTGTTAGAAACACCATATATTTT. It yields the protein CASSRTGTTGQGDFVRNTIYF.

The CDR3 DNA follows: TGTGCCAGCAGTTTCCTACAGGTCCTAGGGAACACTGAAGCTTTCTTT. This translates into CASSFLQVLGNTEAFF. This rearrangement joins TRBV28 to TRBJ1-1, with D possibly matching TRBD1 (5 bases). The CDR3 spans 16 residues. In germline, CDR1 is MDHEN, CDR2 SYDVKM. Deletions cut 3 bases from V and 1 base from J, with 15 bases between. The full variable domain, completed using reference TRBV28 and TRBJ1-1, is DVKVTQSSRYLVKRTGEKVFLECVQDMDHENMFWYRQDPGLGLRLIYFSYDVKMKEKGDIPEGYSVSREKKERFSLILESASTNQTSMYLCASSFLQVLGNTEAFFGQGTRLTVV.

The rearrangement uses TRBV5-6 and TRBJ1-1, with D hard to call. The CDR3 is 13 amino acids. The V gene's germline CDR1 is SGHDT and CDR2 YYEEEE. Trimming cost V 1 base and J 6 bases, with 10 bases left between them. The CDR3 nucleotides are TGTGCCAGCAGCTTGCGAGCGATCTCTGAAGCTTTCTTT. Protein: CASSLRAISEAFF. Combining the CDR3 with reference TRBV5-6 and TRBJ1-1 gives the whole variable domain DAGVTQSPTHLIKTRGQQVTLRCSPKSGHDTVSWYQQALGQGPQFIFQYYEEEERQRGNFPDRFSGHQFPNYSSELNVNALLLGDSALYLCASSLRAISEAFFGQGTRLTVV.

In its sample, this clone was seen a few times. V is TRBV6-6 and J is TRBJ1-5; D is unresolved. Trimming cost V 4 bases and J 3 bases, with 13 bases left between them. The CDR3 extends over 15 amino acids. Germline V lookup: CDR1 MNHNY, CDR2 SVGAGI (reference sequence). CDR3: CASSFGGEVNQPQHF. The DNA of the CDR3 is TGTGCCAGCAGTTTTGGTGGAGAAGTCAATCAGCCCCAGCATTTT.

The chain recombines TRBV12-5 with TRBJ2-1; D might be TRBD1 (7 bases). V lost 6 bases and J 7 bases, leaving 19 bases between the germline ends. The germline CDR1 and CDR2 sequences are LGHNT and FRNRAP. The CDR3 is made up of 15 amino acids. The chain's CDR3 is CASGPGRAGGNEQFF. CDR3 nucleotide sequence: TGTGCTAGTGGACCCGGGCGGGCAGGGGGGAATGAGCAGTTCTTC.

The chain carries TRBV30 and TRBJ1-2, with 10 bases aligning to TRBD1. The germline V gene has CDR1 GTSNPN and CDR2 SVGIG (reference sequence). V gave up 3 bases and J gave up 1 base; unmatched junction bases: 8. The CDR3 is 16 amino acids. The chain's CDR3 is CAWRETGGPLNYGYTF. In DNA, the CDR3 is TGTGCCTGGAGGGAGACAGGGGGCCCCCTTAACTATGGCTACACCTTC.